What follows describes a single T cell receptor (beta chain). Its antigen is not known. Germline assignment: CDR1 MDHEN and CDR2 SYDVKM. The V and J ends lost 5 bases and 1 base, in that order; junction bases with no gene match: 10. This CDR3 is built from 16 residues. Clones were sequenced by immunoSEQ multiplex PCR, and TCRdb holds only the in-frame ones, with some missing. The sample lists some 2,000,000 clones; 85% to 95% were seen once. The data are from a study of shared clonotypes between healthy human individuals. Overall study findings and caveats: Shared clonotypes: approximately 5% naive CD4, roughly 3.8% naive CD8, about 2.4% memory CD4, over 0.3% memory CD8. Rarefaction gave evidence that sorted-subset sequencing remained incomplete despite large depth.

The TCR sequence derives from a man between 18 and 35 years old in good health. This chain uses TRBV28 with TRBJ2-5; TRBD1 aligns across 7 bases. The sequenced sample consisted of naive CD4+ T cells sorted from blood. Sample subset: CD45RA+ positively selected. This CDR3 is CASSGRIYRGQETQYF. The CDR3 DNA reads TGTGCCAGCAGTGGAAGGATCTACAGGGGCCAAGAGACCCAGTACTTC.